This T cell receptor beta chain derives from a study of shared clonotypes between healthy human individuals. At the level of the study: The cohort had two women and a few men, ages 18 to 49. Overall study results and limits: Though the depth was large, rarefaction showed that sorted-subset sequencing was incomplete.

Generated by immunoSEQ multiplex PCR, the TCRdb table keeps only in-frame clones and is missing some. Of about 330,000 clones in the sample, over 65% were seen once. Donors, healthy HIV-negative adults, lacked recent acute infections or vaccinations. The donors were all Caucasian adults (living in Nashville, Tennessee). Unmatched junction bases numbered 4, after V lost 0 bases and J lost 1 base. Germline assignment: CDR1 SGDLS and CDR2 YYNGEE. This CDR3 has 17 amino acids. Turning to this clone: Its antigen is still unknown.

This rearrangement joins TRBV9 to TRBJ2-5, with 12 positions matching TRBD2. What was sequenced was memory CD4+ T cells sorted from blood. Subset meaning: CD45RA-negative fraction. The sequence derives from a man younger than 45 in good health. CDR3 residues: CASSVGSSGRAQETQYF. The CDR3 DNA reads TGTGCCAGCAGCGTAGGATCTAGCGGGAGGGCCCAAGAGACCCAGTACTTC.